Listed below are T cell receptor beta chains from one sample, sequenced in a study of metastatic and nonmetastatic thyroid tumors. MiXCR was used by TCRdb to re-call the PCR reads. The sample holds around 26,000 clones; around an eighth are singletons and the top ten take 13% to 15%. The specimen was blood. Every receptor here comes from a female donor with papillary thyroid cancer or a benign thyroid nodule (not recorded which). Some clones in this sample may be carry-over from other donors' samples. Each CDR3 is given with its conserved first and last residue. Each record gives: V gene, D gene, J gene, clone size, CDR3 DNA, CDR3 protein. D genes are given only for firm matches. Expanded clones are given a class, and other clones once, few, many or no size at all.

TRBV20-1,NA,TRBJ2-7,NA,TGCAGTGCTAGAGCCTCCGGGACCGGGTCACGCGAGCAGTACTTC,CSARASGTGSREQYF
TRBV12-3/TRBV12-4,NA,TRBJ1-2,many,TGTGCCAGCAGTTTAGCGCTTTCCCGTGGCTACACCTTC,CASSLALSRGYTF
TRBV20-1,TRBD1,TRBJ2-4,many,TGCAGTGCCCCACGAAGGACAGGGGTGGGCAAAAACATTCAGTACTTC,CSAPRRTGVGKNIQYF
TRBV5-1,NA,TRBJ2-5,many,TGCCCTAGGGGGAAGGGTGAGACCCAGTACTTC,CPRGKGETQYF
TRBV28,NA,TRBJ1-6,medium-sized,TGTGCCAGCAGTCCGGGGGGGCTCAGATCACCCCTCCACTTT,CASSPGGLRSPLHF
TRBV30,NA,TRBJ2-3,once,TGTGCCTGGACGGGGGCCCTCACAGATACGCAGTATTTT,CAWTGALTDTQYF
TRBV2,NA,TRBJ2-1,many,TGTGCCAGCAGTGAAGGGGCGTTTGAGCAGTTCTTC,CASSEGAFEQFF
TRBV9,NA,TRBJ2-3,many,TGTGCCAGCAGCCCCTGGGGGGCAGGCACAGATACGCAGTATTTT,CASSPWGAGTDTQYF
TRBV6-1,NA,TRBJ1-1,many,TGTGCCAGCAGCTTAAGCCGACAGAACACTGAAGCTTTCTTT,CASSLSRQNTEAFF
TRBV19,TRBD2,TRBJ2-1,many,TGTGCCAGTAGTATGCGGGACTACTCCTACAATGAGCAGTTCTTC,CASSMRDYSYNEQFF
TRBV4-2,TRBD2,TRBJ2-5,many,TGTGCCAGCAGCCCGTATGCAGGGACTACCAAAGAGACCCAGTACTTC,CASSPYAGTTKETQYF
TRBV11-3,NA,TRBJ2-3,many,TGTGCCAGCAGCTTAACATCTCGTGGCAGCACAGATACGCAGTATTTT,CASSLTSRGSTDTQYF
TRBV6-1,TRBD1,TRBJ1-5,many,TGTGCCAGCAGTGGCCGGGACAGGGCGGATCAACCCCAGCATTTT,CASSGRDRADQPQHF
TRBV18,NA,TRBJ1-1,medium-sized,TGTGCCAGCTCACCAAGCCGGGAGACTGAAGCTTTCTTT,CASSPSRETEAFF